One sample yielded the 22 T cell receptor beta chains listed below, sequenced in a study of blood T cell repertoires in COVID-19. The method was immunoSEQ multiplex PCR; TCRdb's version includes in-frame clones alone and lacks a portion of them. Seen here are more than 200,000 clones, roughly nine tenths observed once, and the top ten hold over 1.5%. Source material: peripheral blood. The receptors derive from a man in his 70s with acute or convalescent COVID-19.

The chain carries TRBV5-1 and TRBJ2-7, with a weak D call TRBD1 (6 bases). Trimming left V 1 base short and J 2 bases short, with 19 bases between. Germline V gene sequence: CDR1 SGHRS, CDR2 YFSETQ. The CDR3 contains 17 residues. The CDR3 sequence: CASSLTGQSFNPYEQYF. For the CDR3, the DNA is TGCGCCAGCAGCTTGACCGGACAGTCATTTAACCCCTACGAGCAGTACTTC.

CDR3 sequence (DNA): TGCAGCGTCCAACAGAACATGAACACTGAAGCTTTCTTT. Its protein product is CSVQQNMNTEAFF. The chain employs TRBV29-1 and TRBJ1-1; D unclear. This CDR3 region has 13 residues. V lost 6 bases, J lost 0 bases, and 11 bases lay in between. Germline assignment: CDR1 SQVTM and CDR2 ANQGSEA.

The chain recombines TRBV19 with TRBJ1-1, with D possibly matching TRBD1 (5 bases). The CDR3 has 14 residues. Trimming took off 4 bases at V and 0 bases at J, with 9 bases between the two ends. The germline gives CDR1 LNHDA, CDR2 SQIVND (reference sequence). This CDR3 is CASSKAGMNTEAFF. The DNA of the CDR3 is TGTGCCAGTAGTAAAGCAGGGATGAACACTGAAGCTTTCTTT.

The gene calls are TRBV5-4 and TRBJ2-2, with 10 bases aligning to TRBD1. The CDR3 is made up of 15 amino acids. Germline CDR1 and CDR2: SGHNT and YYREEE (reference sequence). The V gene end was trimmed by 4 bases and the J gene end by 6 bases; junction bases not matched to a gene: 6. Written as DNA, the CDR3 is TGTGCCAGCAGCCGAGGGACAGGGGTGGCCGGGGAGCTGTTTTTT. It encodes CASSRGTGVAGELFF.

This chain connects TRBV7-9 to TRBJ2-2, with 9 bases that match TRBD2. The V and J ends lost 5 bases and 7 bases, in that order; junction bases with no gene match: 5. The germline CDR1 and CDR2 sequences are SEHNR and FQNEAQ (reference sequence). The CDR3 length is 14 residues. This chain's CDR3 is CASSISGRNGELFF. The CDR3 region has the DNA TGTGCCAGCAGCATAAGCGGGAGGAACGGGGAGCTGTTTTTT.

The gene calls are TRBV3-1 (or the pseudogene TRBV3-2) and TRBJ2-7; 8 positions agree with TRBD1. J gave up 6 bases and V 1 base, and 11 bases lay outside the gene matches. Germline V lookup: CDR1 LGHDT, CDR2 YNNKEL (reference sequence). The CDR3 sequence is 16 residues long. This chain's CDR3 is CASSQAGGTGGREQYF. Here the CDR3 DNA reads TGTGCCAGCAGCCAAGCTGGCGGGACAGGTGGGCGCGAGCAGTACTTC.

CDR3 amino acids: CASSSPGTGSHEQYF. CDR3 coding DNA: TGTGCCAGCAGCTCCCCCGGGACAGGGAGCCACGAGCAGTACTTC. The chain links TRBV7-6 to TRBJ2-7, with 9 bases that match TRBD1. CDR3 size: 15 residues. Germline CDR1 and CDR2: SGHVS and FNYEAQ. Trimming removed 4 bases from V and 5 bases from J; junction bases left unmatched: 9.

This rearrangement joins TRBV5-4 to TRBJ2-1, with 9 bases identical to TRBD2. This CDR3 has 16 amino acids. V shed 4 bases and J 2 bases; nucleotides not matched to a gene: 7. The germline gives CDR1 SGHNT, CDR2 YYREEE (reference sequence). CDR3 bases: TGTGCCAGCAGCCTACGGGGACTAGCAACCTACAATGAGCAGTTCTTC. Translation gives CASSLRGLATYNEQFF.

The rearrangement joins TRBV11-3 to TRBJ2-3, with TRBD2 matching 13 bases. V was clipped by 5 bases and J by 5 bases; unmatched bases: 10. Germline V gene lookup returns CDR1 SGHNT and CDR2 YENEEA. The CDR3 has 17 residues. The CDR3 is CASSIPWTSGRGDTQYF. The CDR3 coding sequence is TGTGCCAGCAGCATACCCTGGACTAGCGGGAGAGGAGATACGCAGTATTTT.

This clone was observed a handful of times. The chain is built from TRBV5-1 and TRBJ2-3; D is unclear. The CDR3 loop spans 13 amino acids. The V gene lost 0 bases and the J gene lost 6 bases, with 8 bases spanning the gap. Germline assignment: CDR1 SGHRS and CDR2 YFSETQ. The CDR3 DNA is TGCGCCAGCAGCTTGGCCCTTATGGATACGCAGTATTTT. This sequence encodes CASSLALMDTQYF.

There are a few counts of this clone. The V and J genes are TRBV29-1 and TRBJ2-1, with 9 positions matching TRBD2. The CDR3 extends over 13 amino acids. Looked up from germline, CDR1 is SQVTM and CDR2 is ANQGSEA. V dropped 6 bases and J dropped 4; count of bases not matched to a gene: 4. CDR3 coding DNA: TGCAGCGTCAGACTAGCGGTTTACAATGAGCAGTTCTTC. Translated: CSVRLAVYNEQFF.

This sequence joins TRBV10-3 and TRBJ1-2; no definite D call. This CDR3 is 12 amino acids long. Germline loops: CDR1 ENHRY, CDR2 SYGVKD. The V end lost 3 bases, the J end lost 2 bases, and 4 bases lay between the germline ends. CDR3 residues: CAISEQNYGYTF. For the CDR3, the DNA is TGTGCCATCAGTGAACAGAACTATGGCTACACCTTC.

This chain joins TRBV30 and TRBJ2-1, with 9 bases identical to TRBD2. The CDR3 spans 15 residues. Per the germline V gene, CDR1 is GTSNPN and CDR2 is SVGIG (reference sequence). Losses at the gene ends were 2 bases for V and 6 bases for J; bases not matched to a gene: 8. The CDR3 sequence: CAWSRAAGGTNEQFF. The CDR3 region has the DNA TGTGCCTGGAGTAGGGCGGCGGGAGGGACCAATGAGCAGTTCTTC.

This sequence joins TRBV19 and TRBJ2-7; D gene unclear. The CDR3 extends over 15 amino acids. Per the germline V gene, CDR1 is LNHDA and CDR2 is SQIVND (reference sequence). Trimming shortened V by 4 bases and J by 3 bases, and 16 bases separated the two germline ends. CDR3 loop: CASSNDGRPDYEQYF. DNA of the CDR3: TGTGCCAGTAGTAATGACGGCAGGCCGGACTACGAGCAGTACTTC. The whole variable domain, remainder taken from reference TRBV19 and TRBJ2-7, is DGGITQSPKYLFRKEGQNVTLSCEQNLNHDAMYWYRQDPGQGLRLIYYSQIVNDFQKGDIAEGYSVSREKKESFPLTVTSAQKNPTAFYLCASSNDGRPDYEQYFGPGTRLTVT.

The rearrangement joins TRBV30 to TRBJ2-5, with D uncertain. The V gene's germline CDR1 is GTSNPN and CDR2 SVGIG (reference sequence). The CDR3 consists of 11 residues. The V and J ends lost 0 bases and 5 bases respectively, with 4 bases between them. The CDR3 reads CAWSVLETQYF. CDR3 nucleotide sequence: TGTGCCTGGAGTGTACTTGAGACCCAGTACTTC.

This clone was counted a single time. The genes are TRBV5-1 and TRBJ1-2; tentative D call: TRBD1 (6 bases). V was clipped by 3 bases and J by 4 bases, with 13 bases between them. The CDR3 loop spans 14 amino acids. Germline loops: CDR1 SGHRS, CDR2 YFSETQ. In nucleotides, the CDR3 is TGCGCCAGCAGCTATGAGGGGGTCAGCTATGGCTACACCTTC. Protein sequence: CASSYEGVSYGYTF.

This clone was counted a single time. The chain combines TRBV11-2 with TRBJ1-1; weak D call: TRBD1 (5 bases). V was shortened by 1 base and J by 4 bases, with 16 bases between the two germline ends. CDR3 size: 16 residues. Germline V gives CDR1 SGHAT, CDR2 FQNNGV. CDR3 sequence: CASSLGFPGVSTEAFF. CDR3 DNA sequence: TGTGCCAGCAGCTTAGGATTTCCGGGGGTATCCACTGAAGCTTTCTTT.

The gene calls are TRBV7-8 and TRBJ1-2, with a possible D match to TRBD1 (6 bases). There are 15 residues in the CDR3. Germline V gives CDR1 SGHVS, CDR2 FQNEAQ. The V end lost 3 bases, the J end lost 0 bases, and 11 bases lay between the germline ends. The CDR3 sequence is CASSLDRTTNYGYTF. CDR3 nucleotide sequence: TGTGCCAGCAGCTTGGACAGAACAACTAACTATGGCTACACCTTC.

In DNA, the CDR3 is TGTGCCAGCACCCCGGGGACATTCCACCTCGCGAACACCGGGGAGCTGTTTTTT. Protein sequence: CASTPGTFHLANTGELFF. The chain links TRBV7-3 to TRBJ2-2; D is perhaps TRBD1 (6 bases). Trimming took off 7 bases at V and 0 bases at J, with 21 bases between the two ends. The germline gives CDR1 SGHTA, CDR2 FQGTGA. The CDR3 is 18 amino acids.

This clone occurred a few times. The J gene is TRBJ1-5, the V gene TRBV7-2; D is uncertain. The length of the CDR3 is 13 residues. Trimming stripped 1 base from V and 7 bases from J, with 8 bases between. The germline V gene encodes CDR1 SGHTA and CDR2 FQGNSA. Here the CDR3 DNA reads TGTGCCAGCAGCTTAGTGGAGAGGCAGCCCCAGCATTTT. Protein: CASSLVERQPQHF.

The J gene is TRBJ2-7, the V gene TRBV2, with D possibly being TRBD2 (5 bases). The CDR3 loop spans 16 amino acids. Trimming removed 6 bases from V and 0 bases from J, with 18 bases in between. The germline CDR1 and CDR2 sequences are SNHLY and FYNNEI. This CDR3 reads CASSPGYGSSSYEQYF. The DNA for the CDR3 is TGTGCCAGCAGCCCGGGGTATGGCTCGAGCTCCTACGAGCAGTACTTC.

This clone was counted once. The chain employs TRBV7-3 and TRBJ2-2, with D unresolved. CDR3 length: 14 amino acids. V lost 2 bases to trimming and J lost 1 base, with 5 bases between them. Germline CDR1 reads SGHTA; CDR2 reads FQGTGA. The CDR3 sequence is CASSLQMNTGELFF. DNA of the CDR3: TGTGCCAGCAGCTTACAAATGAACACCGGGGAGCTGTTTTTT.